This paragraph reports one TCR beta chain. The V and J ends lost 5 bases and 10 bases respectively, with 21 bases between them. The CDR3 runs 16 residues. The germline V gene encodes CDR1 MNHEY and CDR2 SMNVEV (reference sequence). These data are taken from a study of blood T cell repertoires in COVID-19. Study details: There were acute and convalescent COVID-19 samples, and they came from the United States, Italy and Spain. Nucleic acid was either cDNA or gDNA, and it came from T cells, B-cell-depleted T cells, or PBMCs.

Per the authors' pipeline: Scientists estimated how many nucleated cells there were by amplifying reference gene primers. Data came from immunoSEQ multiplex PCR; TCRdb stores just in-frame clones and leaves some out. V and J calls plus clone size are reproduced from that table; the DNA served to infer D and trimming. Of 110,000 to 150,000 clones in the sample, about 86% were seen once. This TCR was recovered from a human donor in a cohort sampled during active COVID-19. V is TRBV27 and J is TRBJ1-6; no definite D call. The sequencing sample was made of peripheral blood. This CDR3 is CASSPQMQNIGSPLHF. CDR3 sequence (DNA): TGTGCCAGCAGTCCCCAAATGCAAAATATCGGGTCACCCCTCCACTTT.